Below, one TCR beta chain is given with its context. Across under 25 US areas, participants ranged in age from 18 to 89 years. Clinical history reported by participants formed the basis on which cohorts were assigned. As handled by the study authors: Scientists estimated how many nucleated cells there were by amplifying reference gene primers. Sequenced by immunoSEQ multiplex PCR; TCRdb stores in-frame clones only, minus some. The V and J calls and clone size come from that table; D and trimming were worked out from the DNA. The sample holds around 300,000 clones, about 89% seen once. CDR3 length: 15 amino acids. CDR1 is SGHTA, CDR2 FQGTGA, per germline. V shed 5 bases and J shed 0 bases, with 8 bases lying between them. This sample was included in a study of blood T cell repertoires in COVID-19. Overall study: In each case, the material was cDNA or gDNA derived from T cells, B-cell-depleted T cells, or PBMCs.

The gene calls are TRBV7-3 and TRBJ2-6; D perhaps matches TRBD1 (6 bases). This TCR was recovered from a woman aged 40 to 50 who had recovered from COVID-19. Sequencing input: PBMCs or T cells enriched from blood (not recorded which). CDR3 residues: CASSRTASGANVLTF. The CDR3 DNA follows: TGTGCCAGCAGCCGGACAGCCTCTGGGGCCAACGTCCTGACTTTC.